This TCR beta chain was documented in a study of cytomegalovirus exposure and HLA in healthy donors. Profiled with immunoSEQ multiplex PCR; TCRdb holds only in-frame clones, not every one. The sample includes 120,000 or so clones, roughly nine tenths of them seen just once. In this sample, this clone turned up once. What it binds is unknown. Findings and caveats of the study: The classifier was said to identify cytomegalovirus status with high specificity and sensitivity. Overall, roughly 150 TCR beta chains were annotated as cytomegalovirus-associated. Subsequent analysis of the approximately 110 validation repertoires found a tendency for first-cohort TCR clusters to co-occur. In vitro checks showed that a few CMV-associated chains really do target CMV antigens.

The CDR3 length is 15 residues. Germline V CDR1 and CDR2: MGHDK, SYGVNS. Trimming pared 1 base from V and 9 bases from J, leaving 13 bases between. The sequence was collected from a man aged 18-30 years in good health and CMV-seropositive. V usage is TRBV25-1 and J usage is TRBJ1-6; a possible D gene is TRBD1 (5 bases). Sequencing input: PBMCs. CDR3 in DNA: TGTGCCAGCAGTGAATTGGCAGGGCAAGGTTCACCCCTCCACTTT. This codes for CASSELAGQGSPLHF.